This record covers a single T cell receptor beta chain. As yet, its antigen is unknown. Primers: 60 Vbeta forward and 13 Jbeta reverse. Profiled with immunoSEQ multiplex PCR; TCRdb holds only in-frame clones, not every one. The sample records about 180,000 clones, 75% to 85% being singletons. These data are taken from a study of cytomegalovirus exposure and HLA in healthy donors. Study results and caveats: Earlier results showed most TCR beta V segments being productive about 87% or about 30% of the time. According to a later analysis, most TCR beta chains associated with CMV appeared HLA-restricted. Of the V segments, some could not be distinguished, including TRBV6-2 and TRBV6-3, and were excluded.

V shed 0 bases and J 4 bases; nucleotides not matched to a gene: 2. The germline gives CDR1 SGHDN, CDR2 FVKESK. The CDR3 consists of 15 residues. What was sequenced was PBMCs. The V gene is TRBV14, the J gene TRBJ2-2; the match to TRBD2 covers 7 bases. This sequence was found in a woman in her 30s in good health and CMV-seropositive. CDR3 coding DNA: TGTGCCAGCAGCCAAGATGGGGGGGTCACCGGGGAGCTGTTTTTT. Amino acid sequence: CASSQDGGVTGELFF.